The 14 T cell receptor beta chains below all came from one sample that was sequenced in a study of cytomegalovirus exposure and HLA in healthy donors. The PCR employed 60 Vbeta primers together with 13 Jbeta primers. Profiling relied on immunoSEQ multiplex PCR, and the TCRdb table lists in-frame clones only, not all of them. The data hold about 210,000 clones, with about four fifths observed a single time. Sequenced material: PBMCs. The receptors were sampled from a woman aged 50 to 65 in good health and CMV-seropositive.

The V call is TRBV11-3, the J call TRBJ1-1, with a tentative D call TRBD1 (6 bases). Trimming pared 1 base from V and 6 bases from J, leaving 12 bases between. CDR1 is SGHNT and CDR2 is YENEEA in the germline V gene. CDR3 size: 14 residues. The CDR3 DNA reads TGTGCCAGCAGCTTAGGTGGGACATTCGCTGAAGCTTTCTTT. It translates to CASSLGGTFAEAFF.

This chain uses TRBV14 with TRBJ1-2; unclear D gene. V shed 0 bases and J shed 8 bases, with 10 bases lying between them. This CDR3 comprises 13 residues. Germline CDR1 SGHDN, CDR2 FVKESK. The CDR3 loop is CASSQELQIGYTF. The DNA of the CDR3 is TGTGCCAGCAGCCAAGAGCTCCAGATAGGCTACACCTTC.

A few counts support this clone. This chain links TRBV2 with TRBJ1-5; TRBD1 agrees at 7 bases. Germline V gene sequence: CDR1 SNHLY, CDR2 FYNNEI. Trimming at V came to 5 bases and at J to 7 bases, leaving 8 bases not matched to a gene. There are 14 residues in the CDR3. The CDR3 nucleotides read TGTGCCAGCAGTAGCACAGGGGAATACCAGCCCCAGCATTTT. This codes for CASSSTGEYQPQHF. The whole variable domain, remainder taken from reference TRBV2 and TRBJ1-5, is EPEVTQTPSHQVTQMGQEVILRCVPISNHLYFYWYRQILGQKVEFLVSFYNNEISEKSEIFDDQFSVERPDGSNFTLKIRSTKLEDSAMYFCASSSTGEYQPQHFGDGTRLSIL.

The chain recombines TRBV7-8 with TRBJ2-1, with TRBD2 identical over 13 bases. Germline V gene lookup returns CDR1 SGHVS and CDR2 FQNEAQ. V was pared by 5 bases and J by 8 bases, with 9 bases of the junction left unmatched. This CDR3 region has 16 residues. Here the CDR3 reads CASSNRLAGGNYEQFF. The CDR3 region has the DNA TGTGCCAGCAGCAACCGACTAGCGGGGGGTAACTATGAGCAGTTCTTC.

The CDR3 DNA sequence: TGCAGTGCTAGACAGTGGGCAGGTCAGTTCTTC. It encodes CSARQWAGQFF. The chain is built from TRBV20-1 and TRBJ2-1, with D unresolved. Germline CDR1 DFQATT, CDR2 SNEGSKA (reference sequence). The CDR3 loop spans 11 amino acids. Trimming removed 2 bases at V and 13 bases at J, with 12 bases between.

The chain joins TRBV7-7 to TRBJ1-1; no definite D call. The germline V and J ends were trimmed by 1 base and 6 bases, with 21 bases remaining between them. The CDR3 extends over 17 amino acids. Germline CDR1 SSHAT, CDR2 FNYEAQ (reference sequence). The CDR3 spells CASSLGVPPKNPAEAFF. The CDR3 nucleotides read TGTGCCAGCAGCTTAGGTGTACCCCCTAAGAATCCCGCTGAAGCTTTCTTT. The variable domain in full, with the rest retrieved from reference TRBV7-7 and TRBJ1-1, is GAGVSQSPRYKVTKRGQDVTLRCDPISSHATLYWYQQALGQGPEFLTYFNYEAQPDKSGLPSDRFSAERPEGSISTLTIQRTEQRDSAMYRCASSLGVPPKNPAEAFFGQGTRLTVV.

CDR3 coding DNA: TGTGCCAGCAAGAACGACAGGTCCTACTATGGCTACACCTTC. Translation: CASKNDRSYYGYTF. The rearrangement joins TRBV6-1 to TRBJ1-2, with D perhaps TRBD1 (6 bases). V lost 7 bases, J lost 3 bases, and 15 bases lay in between. Germline V gene data show CDR1 as MNHNS and CDR2 as SASEGT. There are 14 residues in the CDR3.

The genes are TRBV4-3 and TRBJ1-1, with D unclear. The germline gives CDR1 LGHNA, CDR2 YSLEER. CDR3 length: 16 amino acids. Deletions cut 1 base from V and 0 bases from J, with 12 bases between. The CDR3 is CASSQALVSMNTEAFF. The DNA for the CDR3 is TGCGCCAGCAGCCAAGCTCTTGTGTCTATGAACACTGAAGCTTTCTTT.

V gene TRBV11-2 combines with J gene TRBJ1-1, with D possibly matching TRBD1 (6 bases). Trimming stripped 5 bases from V and 0 bases from J, with 16 bases between. Germline V gene data show CDR1 as SGHAT and CDR2 as FQNNGV. This CDR3 spans 16 amino acids. The CDR3 reads CASSAQGSYMNTEAFF. The CDR3 nucleotides read TGTGCCAGCAGCGCGCAGGGGTCTTATATGAACACTGAAGCTTTCTTT.

The chain links TRBV29-1 to TRBJ1-2; no reliable D call. This CDR3 comprises 12 residues. V lost 0 bases and J 8 bases, leaving 10 bases between the germline ends. Germline assignment: CDR1 SQVTM and CDR2 ANQGSEA. CDR3 sequence reads: CSVEDRRPGYTF. The CDR3 DNA follows: TGCAGCGTTGAAGATAGGAGGCCAGGCTACACCTTC.

This clone occurred a few times. The V gene is TRBV19, the J gene TRBJ1-4, with 9 bases fitting TRBD1. J gave up 3 bases and V 5 bases, and 16 bases lay outside the gene matches. The length of the CDR3 is 19 residues. In germline, CDR1 is LNHDA, CDR2 SQIVND (reference sequence). DNA of the CDR3: TGTGCCAGTAGTTCAGAACCGGGACAGGGCTTATTGGCTAATGAAAAACTGTTTTTT. It codes for CASSSEPGQGLLANEKLFF.

This clone was seen a few times. Mismatch with germline at one junction end may stem from a read error. The J gene is TRBJ1-2, the V gene TRBV5-5, with D possibly being TRBD1 (6 bases). The CDR3 has 15 amino acids. The V gene's germline CDR1 is SGHKS and CDR2 YYEKEE (reference sequence). This CDR3 reads CASSQEVQGAYGYTF. DNA of the CDR3: TGCGCCAGCAGCCAAGAGGTACAGGGTGCCTATGGCTACACCTTC.

This clone was counted only a few times. The rearrangement joins TRBV4-3 to TRBJ1-2, with 10 bases lining up with TRBD1. This CDR3 spans 14 amino acids. Germline V gives CDR1 LGHNA, CDR2 YSLEER. The V and J ends lost 1 base and 7 bases, in that order; junction bases with no gene match: 3. This CDR3 is CASSQGQGAGGYTF. The CDR3 DNA reads as TGCGCCAGCAGCCAAGGACAGGGGGCGGGTGGCTACACCTTC.

The CDR3 sequence is CAISDLPRNRMHSYEQYF. CDR3 nucleotides: TGTGCCATCAGTGATTTGCCCAGAAACCGCATGCACTCCTACGAGCAGTACTTC. The rearrangement links TRBV10-3 to TRBJ2-7; no clear D. V lost 3 bases to trimming and J lost 0 bases, with 21 bases between them. The CDR3 has 18 residues. Germline V gene lookup returns CDR1 ENHRY and CDR2 SYGVKD.